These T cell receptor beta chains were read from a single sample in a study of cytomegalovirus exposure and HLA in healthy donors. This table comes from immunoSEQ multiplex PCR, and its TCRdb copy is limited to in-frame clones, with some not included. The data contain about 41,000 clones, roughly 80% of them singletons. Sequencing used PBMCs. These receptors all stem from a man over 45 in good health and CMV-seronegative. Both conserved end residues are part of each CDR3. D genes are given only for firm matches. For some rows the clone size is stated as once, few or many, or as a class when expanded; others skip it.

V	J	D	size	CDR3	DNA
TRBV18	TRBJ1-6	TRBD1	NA	CASSPGQARNSPLHF	TGTGCCAGCTCACCAGGACAGGCCCGTAATTCACCCCTCCACTTT
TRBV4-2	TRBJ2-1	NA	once	CASSQGPGSYNEQFF	TGTGCCAGCAGCCAAGGTCCGGGATCCTACAATGAGCAGTTCTTC
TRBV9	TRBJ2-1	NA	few	CASSVEETNEQFF	TGTGCCAGCAGCGTGGAGGAAACCAATGAGCAGTTCTTC
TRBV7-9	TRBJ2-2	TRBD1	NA	CASSQTGTPGELFF	TGTGCCAGCAGTCAGACAGGGACGCCCGGGGAGCTGTTTTTT
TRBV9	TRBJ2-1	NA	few	CASGPGSFYNEQFF	TGTGCCAGCGGCCCCGGGAGCTTTTACAATGAGCAGTTCTTC
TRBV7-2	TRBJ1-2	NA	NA	CASSLEGRSYGYTF	TGTGCCAGCAGCTTGGAGGGGCGTAGCTATGGCTACACCTTC
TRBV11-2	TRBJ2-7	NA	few	CASSSTGRNEQYF	TGTGCCAGCAGCTCAACTGGGAGGAACGAGCAGTACTTC
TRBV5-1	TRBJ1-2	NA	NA	CASSFGFQRGTSSNYGYTF	TGCGCCAGCAGCTTTGGCTTCCAACGGGGGACCTCGAGTAACTATGGCTACACCTTC
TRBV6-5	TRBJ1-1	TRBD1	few	CASSTTGGSGTEAFF	TGTGCCAGCAGCACTACAGGGGGCTCGGGAACTGAAGCTTTCTTT
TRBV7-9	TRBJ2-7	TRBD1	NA	CASSFPTGQNYEQYF	TGTGCCAGCAGCTTCCCGACAGGGCAGAACTACGAGCAGTACTTC
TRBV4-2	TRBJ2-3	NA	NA	CASRGVGLTDTQYF	TGTGCCAGCAGGGGAGTGGGTCTCACAGATACGCAGTATTTT
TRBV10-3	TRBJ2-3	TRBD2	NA	CAISARLAGGTDTQYF	TGTGCCATCAGTGCCCGACTAGCGGGGGGCACAGATACGCAGTATTTT
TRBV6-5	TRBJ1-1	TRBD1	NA	CASSYSDRGNTEAFF	TGTGCCAGCAGTTATTCGGACAGGGGGAACACTGAAGCTTTCTTT
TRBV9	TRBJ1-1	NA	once	CASSKGGGANTEAFF	TGTGCCAGCAGCAAAGGGGGGGGCGCTAACACTGAAGCTTTCTTT
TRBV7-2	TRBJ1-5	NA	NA	CASSLDRIQHF	TGTGCCAGCAGCTTAGACAGGATTCAGCATTTT
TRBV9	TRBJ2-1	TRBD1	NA	CASSVGTGGYNEQFF	TGTGCCAGCAGCGTGGGGACAGGGGGGTACAATGAGCAGTTCTTC
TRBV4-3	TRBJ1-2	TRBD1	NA	CASSQDRQGGYGYTF	TGCGCCAGCAGCCAAGATAGACAGGGAGGCTATGGCTACACCTTC
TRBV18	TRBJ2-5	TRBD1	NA	CASSPRGNVQETQYF	TGTGCCAGCTCACCCAGGGGGAATGTGCAAGAGACCCAGTACTTC
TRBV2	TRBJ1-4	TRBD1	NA	CASSQTGGKLFF	TGTGCCAGCAGTCAGACAGGGGGAAAACTGTTTTTT
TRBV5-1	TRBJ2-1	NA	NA	CASNPLGQGGYNEQFF	TGCGCCAGCAACCCATTGGGGCAGGGGGGCTACAATGAGCAGTTCTTC
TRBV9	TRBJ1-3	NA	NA	CASSVVPSPGAGNTIYF	TGTGCCAGCAGCGTAGTTCCTTCCCCGGGGGCTGGAAACACCATATATTTT
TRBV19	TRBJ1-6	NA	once	CASRSAGRSRLHF	TGTGCCAGTAGGTCCGCGGGCCGCTCGCGCCTCCACTTT
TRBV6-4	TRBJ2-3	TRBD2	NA	CASSAGGDTDTQYF	TGTGCCAGCAGCGCGGGGGGCGACACAGATACGCAGTATTTT
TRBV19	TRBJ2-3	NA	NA	CASSERRDTQYF	TGTGCCAGTAGCGAGCGCAGAGATACGCAGTATTTT
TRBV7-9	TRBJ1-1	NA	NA	CSSSLWGGDTEAFF	TGTTCCAGCAGCTTATGGGGAGGGGACACTGAAGCTTTCTTT
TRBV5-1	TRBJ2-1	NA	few	CASSLAGNEQFF	TGCGCCAGCAGCTTGGCCGGCAATGAGCAGTTCTTC
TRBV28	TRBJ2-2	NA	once	CASTLNTGELFF	TGTGCCAGCACCCTGAACACCGGGGAGCTGTTTTTT
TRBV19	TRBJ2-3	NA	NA	CASSMFIETDTQYF	TGTGCCAGTAGTATGTTCATAGAGACAGATACGCAGTATTTT
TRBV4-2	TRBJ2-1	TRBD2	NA	CASSQKGTSGRPEQFF	TGTGCCAGCAGCCAGAAGGGGACTAGCGGGAGACCTGAGCAGTTCTTC
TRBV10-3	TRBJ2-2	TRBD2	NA	CAIAGTSGGMAGTGELFF	TGTGCCATCGCCGGGACTAGCGGGGGGATGGCGGGCACCGGGGAGCTGTTTTTT
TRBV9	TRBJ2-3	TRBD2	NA	CASSDGGKRGNTQYF	TGTGCCAGCAGCGACGGGGGAAAGCGGGGTAATACGCAGTATTTT
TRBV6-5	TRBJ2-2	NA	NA	CASSYSMSGNTGELFF	TGTGCCAGCAGTTACTCGATGAGCGGCAACACCGGGGAGCTGTTTTTT
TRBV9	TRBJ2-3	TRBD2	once	CASSVGGVAGGPSDTQYF	TGTGCCAGCAGCGTAGGGGGCGTTGCGGGGGGTCCCTCGGATACGCAGTATTTT
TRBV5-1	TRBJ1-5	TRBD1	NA	CASSPRQGDQPQHF	TGCGCCAGCAGCCCTCGACAGGGAGATCAGCCCCAGCATTTT
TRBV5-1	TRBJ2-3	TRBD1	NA	CASSLGTGPDTQYF	TGCGCCAGCAGCCTCGGGACAGGGCCAGATACGCAGTATTTT
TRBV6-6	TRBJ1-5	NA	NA	CASSPYSNQPQHF	TGTGCCAGCAGCCCTTATAGCAATCAGCCCCAGCATTTT
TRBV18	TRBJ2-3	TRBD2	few	CASSRRTGDSGGLFTDTQYF	TGTGCCAGCTCGCGAAGAACTGGGGATAGCGGGGGCCTCTTCACAGATACGCAGTATTTT
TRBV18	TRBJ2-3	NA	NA	CASSPKSSDTQYF	TGTGCCAGCTCACCAAAATCGTCCGATACGCAGTATTTT
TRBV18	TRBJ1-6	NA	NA	CASSPTPGEGSPLHF	TGTGCCAGCTCTCCGACCCCAGGGGAAGGTTCACCCCTCCACTTT
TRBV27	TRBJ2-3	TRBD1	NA	CASSEQGSTQYF	TGTGCCAGCAGCGAACAGGGGTCTACGCAGTATTTT
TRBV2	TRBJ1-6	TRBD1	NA	CASSDMGQRNSPLHF	TGTGCCAGCAGTGACATGGGACAGAGAAATTCACCCCTCCACTTT
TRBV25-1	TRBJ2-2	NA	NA	CASSVEGGTNTGELFF	TGTGCCAGCAGTGTGGAGGGGGGGACTAACACCGGGGAGCTGTTTTTT
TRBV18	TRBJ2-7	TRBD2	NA	CASSPSTGGRVHEQYF	TGTGCCAGCTCACCATCGACCGGCGGGAGAGTCCACGAGCAGTACTTC
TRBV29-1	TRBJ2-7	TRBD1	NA	CSVGGTGYPSYEQYF	TGCAGCGTTGGAGGGACAGGGTATCCCTCCTACGAGCAGTACTTC
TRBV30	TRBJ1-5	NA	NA	CAWNRDIGQPQHF	TGTGCCTGGAACCGGGACATAGGACAGCCCCAGCATTTT
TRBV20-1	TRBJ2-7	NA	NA	CSARPEQYF	TGCAGTGCCAGGCCCGAGCAGTACTTC
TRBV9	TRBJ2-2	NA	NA	CASSPFRSEGAGELFF	TGTGCCAGCAGCCCGTTTCGGTCAGAGGGGGCCGGGGAGCTGTTTTTT